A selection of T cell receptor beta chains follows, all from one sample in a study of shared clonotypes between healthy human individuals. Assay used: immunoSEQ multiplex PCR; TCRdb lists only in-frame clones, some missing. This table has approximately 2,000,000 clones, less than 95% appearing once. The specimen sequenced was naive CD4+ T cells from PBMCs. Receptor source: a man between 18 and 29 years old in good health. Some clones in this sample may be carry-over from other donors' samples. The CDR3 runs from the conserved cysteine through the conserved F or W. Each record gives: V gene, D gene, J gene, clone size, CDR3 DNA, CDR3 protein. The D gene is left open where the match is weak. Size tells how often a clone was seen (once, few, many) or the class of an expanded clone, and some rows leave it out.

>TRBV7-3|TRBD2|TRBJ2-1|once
TGTGCCAGCAGCTTGCTACTAGCGGGCCCCAATGAGCAGTTCTTC
CASSLLLAGPNEQFF
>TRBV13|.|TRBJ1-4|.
TGTGCCAGCAGCTTCTTCAGGGGAGCAACTAATGAAAAACTGTTTTTT
CASSFFRGATNEKLFF
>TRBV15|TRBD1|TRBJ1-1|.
TGTGCCACCAGCAGACTTCGACAGGGCGAAGCTTTCTTT
CATSRLRQGEAFF
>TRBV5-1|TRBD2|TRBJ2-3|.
TGCGCCAGCAGCTGGGGGCTGGCGGGAGGGCTTGAAGGTACGCAGTATTTT
CASSWGLAGGLEGTQYF
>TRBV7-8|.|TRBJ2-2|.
TGTGCCAGCAGCTTAGCCTCTAGCCGTTACACCGGGGAGCTGTTTTTT
CASSLASSRYTGELFF
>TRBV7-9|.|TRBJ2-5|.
TGTGCCAGCAGCCTGCGGGGACTCGAGACCCAGTACTTC
CASSLRGLETQYF
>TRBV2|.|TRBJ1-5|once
TGTGCCAGCAGTGGAAGAGGGGAGAGGGGCAATCAGCCCCAGCATTTT
CASSGRGERGNQPQHF
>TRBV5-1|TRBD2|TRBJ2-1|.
TGCGCCAGCAGCTCTCTAGCGGGAGAGTCCTACAATGAGCAGTTCTTC
CASSSLAGESYNEQFF
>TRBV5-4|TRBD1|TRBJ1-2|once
TGTGCCAGCAGCCTACAGGGGGTAGGCGGCTACACCTTC
CASSLQGVGGYTF
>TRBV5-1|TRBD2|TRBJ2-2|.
TGCGCCAGCAGCTTGGCGGGGGGGAACACCGGGGAGCTGTTTTTT
CASSLAGGNTGELFF
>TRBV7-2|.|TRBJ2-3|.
TGTGCCAGCAGCTTAGGCGGACCAGGCACAGATACGCAGTATTTT
CASSLGGPGTDTQYF
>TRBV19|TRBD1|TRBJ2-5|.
TGTGCCAGTAGTATTCCCGGGACAGCAAAAGAGACCCAGTACTTC
CASSIPGTAKETQYF
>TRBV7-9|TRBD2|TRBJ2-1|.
TGTGCCAGCAGCTTAGTCTCCAGCGGGAGGCCGAGCTCCTACAATGAGCAGTTCTTC
CASSLVSSGRPSSYNEQFF
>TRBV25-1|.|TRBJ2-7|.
TGTGCCAGCACCGAGAGAAACTCCTACGAGCAGTACTTC
CASTERNSYEQYF
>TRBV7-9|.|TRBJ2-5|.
TGTGCCAGCAGCTTCGGTACAGGGGGGGGTGGAGAGACCCAGTACTTC
CASSFGTGGGGETQYF
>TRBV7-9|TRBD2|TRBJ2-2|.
TGTGCCAGCAGCTACCTCCCAGCGGGAGGTTACACCGGGGAGCTGTTTTTT
CASSYLPAGGYTGELFF
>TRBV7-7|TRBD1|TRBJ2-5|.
TGTGCCAGCAGCTTAGTACAGGGGTCCGATGAGACCCAGTACTTC
CASSLVQGSDETQYF
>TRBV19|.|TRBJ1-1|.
TGTGCCAGTAGTATAGAAGGTCCCAGGGGGAACACTGAAGCTTTCTTT
CASSIEGPRGNTEAFF
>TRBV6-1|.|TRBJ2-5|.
TGTGCCAGCAGTGACGTAGCAAGGCTTTTATACCAAGAGACCCAGTACTTC
CASSDVARLLYQETQYF
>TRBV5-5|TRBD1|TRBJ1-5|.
TGTGCCAGCAGCCCGGACAGGAATCAGCCCCAGCATTTT
CASSPDRNQPQHF
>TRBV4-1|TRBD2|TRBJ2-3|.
TGCGCCACCGATAGCGGGAGAGAGACAGATACGCAGTATTTT
CATDSGRETDTQYF
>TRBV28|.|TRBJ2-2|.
TGTGCCAGCACCGGAAGGAAATACACCGGGGAGCTGTTTTTT
CASTGRKYTGELFF
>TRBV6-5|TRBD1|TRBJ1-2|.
TGTGCCAGCAGTTATGGGGACAGATATGGCTACACCTTC
CASSYGDRYGYTF
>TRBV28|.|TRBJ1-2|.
TGTGCCAGCAGTTTAGATAGGGGGAGAATCTATGGCTACACCTTC
CASSLDRGRIYGYTF
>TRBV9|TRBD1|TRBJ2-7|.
TGTGCCAGCAGCGCCCGACAGGGGGCGGAATCCTACGAGCAGTACTTC
CASSARQGAESYEQYF
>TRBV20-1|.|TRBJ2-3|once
TGCAGTGCCAGTCGCACAGATACGCAGTATTTT
CSASRTDTQYF
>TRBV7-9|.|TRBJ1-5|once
TGTGCCAGCAGCCCCCTGGGGGGCAATCAGCCCCAGCATTTT
CASSPLGGNQPQHF
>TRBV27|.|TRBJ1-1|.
TGTGCCAGCGGGCCACGTAATGGACGGCAGAACACTGAAGCTTTCTTT
CASGPRNGRQNTEAFF
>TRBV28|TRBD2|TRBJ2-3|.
TGTGCCAGCAGTTTCTCGGCGGGAGATTCCACAGATACGCAGTATTTT
CASSFSAGDSTDTQYF